These 17 T cell receptor beta chains were sequenced from one sample in a study of beta chain features in type 1 diabetes. Study-wide results and caveats: The study found moderately but significantly shorter TCRB CDR3s in all four CD4+ subsets of Type 1 diabetes patients.

Expressed TCRB transcripts got sequenced, as all isolated RNA was reverse transcribed. The repertoire was sequenced with immunoSEQ multiplex PCR; TCRdb's copy has only in-frame clones and lacks some. The sample includes 280,000 or so clones, roughly 15% of them seen just once. These receptors' antigens are unknown. The sequencing sample was made of naive CD4+ T cells from blood. The receptor source for this set is a man aged 18 to 35 with type 1 diabetes.

This clone was counted a few times. The J gene is TRBJ2-1, the V gene TRBV2, with a weak D call TRBD2 (5 bases). The CDR3 is made up of 14 amino acids. Germline CDR1 is SNHLY and CDR2 is FYNNEI. Trimming shortened V by 7 bases and J by 4 bases, and 14 bases separated the two germline ends. CDR3 nucleotide sequence: TGTGCCAGCACCGGGGAGCTGCTTTACAATGAGCAGTTCTTC. Its translation is CASTGELLYNEQFF.

This rearrangement joins TRBV7-8 to TRBJ2-1; 8 bases line up with TRBD2. With 2 bases clipped from V and 7 bases from J, the junction kept 10 bases outside the gene matches. The CDR3 covers 16 residues. CDR1 and CDR2 from the germline V gene are SGHVS and FQNEAQ. CDR3 sequence (DNA): TGTGCCAGCAGCTTAAAAGAAGCGGGAGCAACGAATGAGCAGTTCTTC. Translation gives CASSLKEAGATNEQFF. Full variable domain (missing parts from reference TRBV7-8 and TRBJ2-1): GAGVSQSPRYKVAKRGQDVALRCDPISGHVSLFWYQQALGQGPEFLTYFQNEAQLDKSGLPSDRFFAERPEGSVSTLKIQRTQQEDSAVYLCASSLKEAGATNEQFFGPGTRLTVL.

The CDR3 region has the DNA TGTGCCAGCAGGACAGGGGCTGGGGCCAACGTCCTGACTTTC. This gives the protein CASRTGAGANVLTF. The chain combines TRBV27 with TRBJ2-6; 8 bases agree with TRBD1. Looked up from germline, CDR1 is MNHEY and CDR2 is SMNVEV (reference sequence). This CDR3 comprises 14 residues. After removal of 6 bases from V and 2 bases from J, the junction contained 0 bases not matched to a gene. Complete variable domain (other parts from reference TRBV27 and TRBJ2-6): EAQVTQNPRYLITVTGKKLTVTCSQNMNHEYMSWYRQDPGLGLRQIYYSMNVEVTDKGDVPEGYKVSRKEKRNFPLILESPSPNQTSLYFCASRTGAGANVLTFGAGSRLTVL.

The CDR3 protein is CASSGGRYEQYF. The CDR3 bases are TGTGCCAGCTCAGGGGGCAGGTACGAGCAGTACTTC. V is TRBV18 and J is TRBJ2-7, with D maybe TRBD1 (6 bases). This CDR3 is built from 12 residues. In germline, CDR1 is KGHSH, CDR2 LQKENI. Trimming removed 5 bases at V and 4 bases at J, with 9 bases between. Filled out from reference TRBV18 and TRBJ2-7, the complete variable domain reads NAGVMQNPRHLVRRRGQEARLRCSPMKGHSHVYWYRQLPEEGLKFMVYLQKENIIDESGMPKERFSAEFPKEGPSILRIQQVVRGDSAAYFCASSGGRYEQYFGPGTRLTVT.

J is TRBJ1-5 and V is TRBV30; D is perhaps TRBD1 (5 bases). From germline, CDR1 is GTSNPN and CDR2 SVGIG (reference sequence). This CDR3 contains 13 residues. V was trimmed by 3 bases and J by 5 bases, leaving 11 bases between them. CDR3 protein: CAWRGQGYQPQHF. In nucleotides, the CDR3 is TGTGCCTGGAGAGGGCAGGGATATCAGCCCCAGCATTTT.

This clone was seen more than once but under ten times. The rearrangement joins TRBV7-9 to TRBJ2-4; 7 nucleotides line up with TRBD1. The CDR3 runs to 14 residues. The J segment lost 4 bases and the V segment lost 3 bases, leaving 3 bases of the junction unmatched. Germline-derived CDR1 and CDR2 are SEHNR and FQNEAQ (reference sequence). CDR3 DNA: TGTGCCAGCAGCTTTGAGACAGGGAAAAACATTCAGTACTTC. Translating it yields CASSFETGKNIQYF.

V gene TRBV30 combines with J gene TRBJ1-5; maybe TRBD1 (6 bases). The V gene's germline CDR1 is GTSNPN and CDR2 SVGIG (reference sequence). The length of the CDR3 is 14 residues. V was trimmed by 3 bases and J by 5 bases, leaving 14 bases between them. The CDR3 nucleotides read TGTGCCTGGAGAGAACAGGGTTCCTATCAGCCCCAGCATTTT. Residues: CAWREQGSYQPQHF.

The chain recombines TRBV5-8 with TRBJ2-3; D gene uncertain. Trimming stripped 0 bases from V and 2 bases from J, with 16 bases between. This CDR3 region has 17 residues. Germline V gene sequence: CDR1 SGHTS, CDR2 YDEGEE. The CDR3 nucleotides read TGTGCCAGCAGCTTGGTTGGGCCCTTCAATCCCACAGATACGCAGTATTTT. This sequence encodes CASSLVGPFNPTDTQYF. The full variable domain, completed using reference TRBV5-8 and TRBJ2-3, is EAGVTQSPTHLIKTRGQQATLRCSPISGHTSVYWYQQALGLGLQFLLWYDEGEERNRGNFPPRFSGRQFPNYSSELNVNALELEDSALYLCASSLVGPFNPTDTQYFGPGTRLTVL.

This clone was seen a handful of times. The V gene is TRBV11-2, the J gene TRBJ1-2; the D is unclear. The CDR3 is 13 amino acids. Germline CDR1 reads SGHAT; CDR2 reads FQNNGV. With 4 bases removed from V and 6 bases from J, the gap between germline ends came to 12 bases. For the CDR3, the DNA is TGTGCCAGCAGCTCGCCTGTGAGGGATGGCTACACCTTC. It codes for CASSSPVRDGYTF.

This clone came up a few times. V and J are TRBV5-5 and TRBJ2-3; 7 bases align to TRBD1. The CDR3 is 14 residues long. From germline, CDR1 is SGHKS and CDR2 YYEKEE (reference sequence). Trimming took 4 bases from V and 6 from J; bases not matched to a gene: 8. CDR3 residues: CASSPRQGGDTQYF. CDR3 nucleotide sequence: TGTGCCAGCAGCCCTCGACAGGGCGGGGATACGCAGTATTTT.

This clone was detected ten times or more. The genes are TRBV29-1 and TRBJ2-7; D uncertain. The CDR3 extends over 10 amino acids. Trimming left V 4 bases short and J 4 bases short, with 5 bases between. CDR1 and CDR2 (germline): SQVTM, ANQGSEA. The CDR3 region has the DNA TGCAGCGTTGGCAGTTACGAGCAGTACTTC. As protein: CSVGSYEQYF.

The chain is built from TRBV2 and TRBJ2-6; 9 positions agree with TRBD1. Germline CDR1 is SNHLY and CDR2 is FYNNEI. This CDR3 contains 17 residues. J gave up 0 bases and V 7 bases, and 7 bases lay outside the gene matches. CDR3 DNA: TGTGCCAGCATCCGGACAGGGGCCCGCTCTGGGGCCAACGTCCTGACTTTC. It encodes CASIRTGARSGANVLTF.

For the CDR3, the DNA is TGTGCCAGCAGCCTCCGCGGACTGGTAAGCTCCTACAATGAGCAGTTCTTC. Protein sequence: CASSLRGLVSSYNEQFF. This chain connects TRBV7-9 to TRBJ2-1, with D tentatively TRBD2 (5 bases). In germline, CDR1 is SEHNR, CDR2 FQNEAQ (reference sequence). The ends were cut back, 5 bases at V and 0 bases at J, with 17 bases in the middle. This CDR3 region has 17 residues.

This clone has a handful of counts. The CDR3 nucleotides read TGTGCCAGCAGCCCGGTGACAGGGGGTGATGAGCAGTTCTTC. Encoded protein: CASSPVTGGDEQFF. The rearrangement links TRBV4-2 to TRBJ2-1, with 9 bases identical to TRBD1. There are 14 residues in the CDR3. Germline-derived CDR1 and CDR2 are LGHNA and YNFKEQ. The V gene end was trimmed by 4 bases and the J gene end by 8 bases; junction bases not matched to a gene: 6.

This clone was seen more than once but under ten times. The V call is TRBV11-2, the J call TRBJ2-3, with D unclear. CDR1 is SGHAT, CDR2 FQNNGV, per germline. The CDR3 is made up of 14 amino acids. V was clipped by 0 bases and J by 4 bases, with 8 bases between them. The CDR3 DNA follows: TGTGCCAGCAGCTTAGATCCTAATCCAGATACGCAGTATTTT. Its protein is CASSLDPNPDTQYF.

The chain recombines TRBV7-6 with TRBJ2-5; 13 nucleotides line up with TRBD2. The trim removed 5 bases at V and 4 bases at J, leaving 4 bases unmatched. The length of the CDR3 is 15 residues. CDR1 is SGHVS and CDR2 is FNYEAQ in the germline V gene. In nucleotides, the CDR3 is TGTGCCAGCAGCCTGGGACTAGCGGGGAGAGAGACCCAGTACTTC. It encodes CASSLGLAGRETQYF.

This clone was found a few times. The chain couples TRBV4-1 to TRBJ2-2, with D unclear. CDR1 is MGHRA and CDR2 is YSYEKL in the germline V gene. The CDR3 contains 15 residues. V lost 6 bases and J lost 1, with 12 bases in between. The CDR3 nucleotides read TGCGCCAGCAGACCAAGTACGGGGAACACCGGGGAGCTGTTTTTT. The encoded protein is CASRPSTGNTGELFF.